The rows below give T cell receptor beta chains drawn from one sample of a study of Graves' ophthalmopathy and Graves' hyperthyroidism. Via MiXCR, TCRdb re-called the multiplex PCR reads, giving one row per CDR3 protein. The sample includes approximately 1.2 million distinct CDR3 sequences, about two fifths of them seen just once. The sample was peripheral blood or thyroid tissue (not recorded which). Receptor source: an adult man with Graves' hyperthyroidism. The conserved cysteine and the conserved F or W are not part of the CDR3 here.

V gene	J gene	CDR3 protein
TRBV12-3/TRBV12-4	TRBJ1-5	ASSPGAGFGQPQH
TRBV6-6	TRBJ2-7	ASSHLAGGSTHEQY
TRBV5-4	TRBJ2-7	ASSLTGLAGYEQY
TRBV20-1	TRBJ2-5	SQKTPSLKTQY
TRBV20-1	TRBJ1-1	SAPVRNTEAF
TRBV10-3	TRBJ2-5	AISVAGGTQETQY
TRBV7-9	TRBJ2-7	ASGRDRVDLQY
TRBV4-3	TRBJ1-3	ASSQRRTGGSSGNTIY
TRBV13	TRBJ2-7	ASSLWGDSYEQY
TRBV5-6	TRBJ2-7	ASSLPGHAYEQY
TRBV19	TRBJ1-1	ASSPQGEFGAF
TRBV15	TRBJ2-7	ATSREARGPYEQY
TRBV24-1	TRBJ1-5	ATSDQTGDSNQPQH
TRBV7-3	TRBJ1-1	ASSSRMGAEAF
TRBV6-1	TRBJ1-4	ASSEESRDRFGKNEKLF
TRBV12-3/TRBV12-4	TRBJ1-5	ASSLRTGFGNQPQH
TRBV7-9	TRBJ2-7	ASSSSMEQY
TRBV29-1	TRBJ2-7	SVETREGGTAGYEQY
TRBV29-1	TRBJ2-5	SVVAVAGPQGETQY
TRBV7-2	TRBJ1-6	ASSLDALGTGISPLH
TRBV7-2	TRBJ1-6	ASSQSYNSPLH
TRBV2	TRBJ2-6	ASRPHQGRRSGANVLT
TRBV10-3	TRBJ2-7	AISPGASGSVDEQY
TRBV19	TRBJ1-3	ASSILSSGNTIY
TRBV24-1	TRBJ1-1	ATSELGLAGDEAF
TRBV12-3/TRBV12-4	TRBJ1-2	ASRGVQGGYT
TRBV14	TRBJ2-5	ASSQEPGLAVFKETQY
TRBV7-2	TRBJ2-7	ASSLQTDRGLV
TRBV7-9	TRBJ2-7	AINGDQGDNEQY
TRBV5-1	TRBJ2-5	ASSFGSFRPQETQY
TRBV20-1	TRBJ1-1	SARLPDSRNTEAF
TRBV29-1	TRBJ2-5	SVEVSGRIETQY
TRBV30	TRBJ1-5	AWSPAGARGRH
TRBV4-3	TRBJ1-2	ASSQEVLDSYGYT
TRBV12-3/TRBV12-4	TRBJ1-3	ASRRDPGNTIY